Presented here are 10 T cell receptor beta chains from one specimen sequenced in a study of regulatory T cells in long-lasting Graves disease listed by TCRdb under 2021. Libraries were built with multiplex PCR. The run used an Illumina HiSeq 4000. CDR3 regions were amplified by Arm-PCR with iRepertoire HTBI primers to construct TCR beta libraries. TCRdb ran its own pipeline on the public reads, namely fastp trimming at Q25 and MiXCR clone calling, and kept in-frame beta chains. Rows with one shared CDR3 protein collapse into an entry with the most common genes and DNA. Present in this sample are 200,000 to 250,000 distinct CDR3 sequences, 15% to 20% of which were seen just once. Of the sample, approximately 10% falls within the top ten clones. In light of the paper, this sample's time point label describes: newly diagnosed GD, antithyroid drugs for less than 3 months. RNA was extracted from PBMCs in TRIzol for both TCR sequencing and RNA sequencing.

These data also featured in a second study, about T cells in Graves' hyperthyroidism and ophthalmopathy.

Sample: peripheral blood mononuclear cells (PBMCs), taken at new diagnosis, from a patient treated with antithyroid drugs. Every receptor here comes from a woman aged 25 to 39 with Graves disease. Donor details come from another sample of the same person, matched by shared clones.

This clonotype occurred a few times. The chain recombines TRBV30 with TRBJ2-3; 10 bases match TRBD2. Germline CDR1 reads GTSNPN; CDR2 reads SVGIG (reference sequence). CDR3 length: 16 amino acids. Losses at the gene ends were 5 bases for V and 4 bases for J; bases not matched to a gene: 12. The CDR3 is CAWERGSGGAADTQYF. In DNA form, the CDR3 reads TGTGCCTGGGAGCGGGGGAGCGGGGGGGCCGCAGATACGCAGTATTTT.

This clonotype was counted ten times or more. As DNA, the CDR3 is TGCAGCGTTGAACTAGCGGGAGCGGGGTCCCAGTACTTC. It codes for CSVELAGAGSQYF. This chain links TRBV29-1 with TRBJ2-5, with 10 bases identical to TRBD2. The V and J ends lost 2 bases and 9 bases, in that order; junction bases with no gene match: 6. Germline CDR1 is SQVTM and CDR2 is ANQGSEA. The CDR3 runs 13 residues.

Remarks on this clonotype: Possible read error: a much larger clone is one base away. The chain links TRBV9 to TRBJ2-7, with D possibly being TRBD1 or TRBD2 (5 bases each). This CDR3 contains 14 residues. V dropped 3 bases and J dropped 0 bases, with 10 bases sitting between them. The V gene's germline CDR1 is SGDLS and CDR2 YYNGEE. This chain's CDR3 is CASSAGTDSYEQYF. The DNA of the CDR3 is TGTGCCAGCAGCGCCGGGACGGACTCCTACGAGCAGTACTTC.

This clonotype has a handful of counts. The chain combines TRBV20-1 with TRBJ1-5, with unresolved D. The V end lost 6 bases, the J end lost 2 bases, and 8 bases lay between the germline ends. CDR3 size: 12 residues. The germline V gene encodes CDR1 DFQATT and CDR2 SNEGSKA (reference sequence). The chain's CDR3 is CSAGLGNQPQHF. CDR3 sequence (DNA): TGCAGTGCCGGACTAGGCAATCAGCCCCAGCATTTT.

This chain joins TRBV27 and TRBJ2-2; D not resolved. Between the trimmed V and J ends, which lost 3 bases and 5 bases, there was a span of 7 bases. Germline V gives CDR1 MNHEY, CDR2 SMNVEV (reference sequence). This CDR3 is 13 amino acids long. DNA for the CDR3: TGTGCCAGCAGTTTCGAAGGAACCGGGGAGCTGTTTTTT. Its translation is CASSFEGTGELFF.

Many counts were recorded for this clonotype. CDR3 DNA: TGTGCCAGCAGCTTATACAGACAAAGGGCCGACGAGACCCAGTACTTC. This sequence encodes CASSLYRQRADETQYF. The chain is built from TRBV7-9 and TRBJ2-5; D not resolved. CDR1 is SEHNR, CDR2 FQNEAQ, per germline (reference sequence). This CDR3 is built from 16 residues. Between the trimmed V and J ends, which lost 2 bases and 5 bases, there was a span of 18 bases. The full variable domain, its missing parts supplied by reference TRBV7-9 and TRBJ2-5, is DTGVSQNPRHKITKRGQNVTFRCDPISEHNRLYWYRQTLGQGPEFLTYFQNEAQLEKSRLLSDRFSAERPKGSFSTLEIQRTEQGDSAMYLCASSLYRQRADETQYFGPGTRLLVL.

This clonotype has ten or more counts. The chain employs TRBV30 and TRBJ1-5; maybe TRBD1 (5 bases). Trimming took off 8 bases at V and 1 base at J, with 15 bases between the two ends. The CDR3 spans 14 residues. Germline V gene lookup returns CDR1 GTSNPN and CDR2 SVGIG (reference sequence). The CDR3 nucleotides read TGTGCCCCCGACCCGGGGGAGAGCAATCAGCCCCAGCATTTT. Protein sequence: CAPDPGESNQPQHF.

Many counts were recorded for this clonotype. The chain is built from TRBV28 and TRBJ1-6; the D gene is possibly TRBD1 (5 bases). Trimming shortened V by 6 bases and J by 6 bases, and 15 bases separated the two germline ends. The germline V gene has CDR1 MDHEN and CDR2 SYDVKM. The CDR3 is 15 amino acids. In DNA form, the CDR3 reads TGTGCCAGCAGGGAGAGACAGCTCCTTAATTCACCCCTCCACTTT. It yields the protein CASRERQLLNSPLHF. The whole variable domain, filled in from reference TRBV28 and TRBJ1-6, reads DVKVTQSSRYLVKRTGEKVFLECVQDMDHENMFWYRQDPGLGLRLIYFSYDVKMKEKGDIPEGYSVSREKKERFSLILESASTNQTSMYLCASRERQLLNSPLHFGNGTRLTVT.

This clonotype was recorded at least ten times. The V gene is TRBV6-2 or TRBV6-3, the J gene TRBJ2-3; TRBD1 agrees at 10 bases. The V gene's germline CDR1 is MNHEY and CDR2 SVGEGT. The junction had 7 bases not matched to a gene; V was cut back by 2 bases and J by 8 bases. The CDR3 is made up of 15 amino acids. Here the CDR3 reads CASSYGTGERGTQYF. CDR3 bases: TGTGCCAGCAGTTACGGGACAGGGGAGCGGGGTACGCAGTATTTT.

This clonotype showed up just a few times. A much larger clonotype is one base distant, so this may be a read error. This chain uses TRBV2 with TRBJ2-3; no firm D call. Germline V gene sequence: CDR1 SNHLY, CDR2 FYNNEI. This CDR3 has 11 residues. The CDR3 loop is CASRLQDAQYF. The DNA for the CDR3 is TGTGCCAGCAGGTTGCAAGATGCGCAGTATTTT.